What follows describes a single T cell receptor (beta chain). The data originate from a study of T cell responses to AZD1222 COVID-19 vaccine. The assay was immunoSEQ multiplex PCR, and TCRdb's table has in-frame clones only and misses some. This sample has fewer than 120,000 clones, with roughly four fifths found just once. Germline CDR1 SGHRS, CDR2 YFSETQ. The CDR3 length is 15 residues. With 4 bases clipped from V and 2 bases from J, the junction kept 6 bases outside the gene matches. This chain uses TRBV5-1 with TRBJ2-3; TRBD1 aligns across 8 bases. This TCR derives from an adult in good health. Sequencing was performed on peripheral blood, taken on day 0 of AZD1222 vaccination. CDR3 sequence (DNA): TGCGCCAGCAGCGCCGACAGGGGTGTCACAGATACGCAGTATTTT. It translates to CASSADRGVTDTQYF.